Presented here are 4 T cell receptor beta chains from one specimen sequenced in a study of type 1 and type 2 diabetes patients. The PCR template was genomic DNA. Multiplex PCR with 30 forward and 13 reverse primers amplified the TCR beta CDR3. TCRdb re-analysed the multiplex PCR reads in MiXCR, keeping a single row per CDR3 protein. The sample has under 300,000 distinct CDR3 sequences, around 47% seen once. Sequenced material: peripheral blood mononuclear cells (PBMCs). The receptors stem from a man between 18 and 29 years old with type 2 diabetes.

The CDR3 loop is CSAGSGAEEQYF. CDR3 nucleotides: TGCAGTGCTGGATCGGGGGCTGAAGAGCAGTACTTC. V usage is TRBV20-1 and J usage is TRBJ2-7; TRBD1 or TRBD2 may be the D gene (6 bases each). Trimming pared 5 bases from V and 7 bases from J, leaving 15 bases between. The germline V gene encodes CDR1 DFQATT and CDR2 SNEGSKA (reference sequence). The CDR3 runs 12 residues.

V gene TRBV28 combines with J gene TRBJ1-4, with D possibly matching TRBD1 (6 bases). In germline, CDR1 is MDHEN, CDR2 SYDVKM. This CDR3 region has 15 residues. V was cut by 6 bases and J by 10 bases, with 21 bases left in between. CDR3: CASRGAGTPEGKLFF. Written as DNA, the CDR3 is TGTGCCAGCAGGGGGGCCGGGACACCGGAGGGAAAACTGTTTTTT.

This clonotype was detected only once. This clone may be a read error of a much larger clone one base away. This chain's CDR3 is CASSDAGRNYGYTF. For the CDR3, the DNA is TGTGCCAGCAGTGACGCAGGACGGAACTATGGCTACACCTTC. The V gene is TRBV25-1, the J gene TRBJ1-2; D gene ambiguous. The CDR3 contains 14 residues. Germline values: CDR1 MGHDK, CDR2 SYGVNS. V was shortened by 3 bases and J by 2 bases, with 10 bases between the two germline ends.

This clonotype was seen a handful of times. The V gene is TRBV7-2, the J gene TRBJ1-1; D uncertain. The CDR3 is 11 amino acids. V was shortened by 7 bases and J by 4 bases, with 7 bases between the two germline ends. Germline V gene lookup returns CDR1 SGHTA and CDR2 FQGNSA. The CDR3: CASIEGTEAFF. The DNA of the CDR3 is TGTGCCAGCATCGAGGGCACTGAAGCTTTCTTT.